This T cell receptor beta chain was captured in a study of cytomegalovirus exposure and HLA in healthy donors. CDR3 length equals 14 residues. V lost 7 bases and J lost 5; bases outside the gene matches: 9. Germline-derived CDR1 and CDR2 are MGHDK and SYGVNS. The donors were in the roughly 130-subject validation cohort, distinct from the approximately 670-subject first cohort. The count of this clone is one. Profiled with immunoSEQ multiplex PCR; TCRdb holds only in-frame clones, not every one. The sample has roughly 130,000 clones, about nine tenths seen once. The sample comprised PBMCs. This TCR derives from a man aged 25 to 40 in good health and CMV-seronegative. V and J are TRBV25-1 and TRBJ2-3; 7 nucleotides align to TRBD1. The CDR3 bases are TGTGCCAGCACAGCTAAGGGGGCAATAGATACGCAGTATTTT. As protein: CASTAKGAIDTQYF.